Sequencing of this TCR beta chain was carried out in a study of CD4+ T cells in melanoma. Study results and limitations: In melanoma, neoantigen-specific CD4+ T cells reportedly differed in differentiation state. CD8+ T cell, macrophage and B cell function reportedly correlated with neoantigen-specific CD4+ T cells.

Sequencing was performed with immunoSEQ multiplex PCR; in TCRdb, only in-frame clones are kept and a portion is missing. This sample has around 130,000 clones, with around 90% found just once. Comment on this clone: The antigen remains undetermined.

The TCR comes from a human donor with melanoma.

The CDR3 sequence is CASSSGYHTEAFF. The CDR3 nucleotides read TGTGCCAGCAGCTCAGGGTACCACACTGAAGCTTTCTTT. V usage is TRBV11-1 and J usage is TRBJ1-1; D perhaps matches TRBD1 (5 bases). The germline gives CDR1 SGHAT, CDR2 FQDESV (reference sequence). V lost 4 bases and J lost 3, with 9 bases in between. The CDR3 is 13 residues long. Complete variable domain (other parts from reference TRBV11-1 and TRBJ1-1): EAEVAQSPRYKITEKSQAVAFWCDPISGHATLYWYRQILGQGPELLVQFQDESVVDDSQLPKDRFSAERLKGVDSTLKIQPAELGDSAMYLCASSSGYHTEAFFGQGTRLTVV.